Detailed here is one T cell receptor (beta chain). What this receptor recognizes is not known. Base qualities are missing; no much larger clone stands one base away. These data come from a study of control samples from healthy donors and cancer patients (dated by TCRdb to 2018 to 2021). Libraries were prepared through the immunoSEQ multiplex PCR assay. The table was pulled from immuneACCESS by TCRdb, which kept in-frame rearrangements only. Such tables lose some clones; where checked, under half of the loss comes from unresolved V genes, and the rest has no known cause. The sample table contains around 190,000 clones; only one count was recorded for around 90% of them. Approximately 1.4% of the sample comes from the top ten. V loses 0 bases of germline sequence and J loses 7 bases, and the interval between the two ends is 10 bases. Inclusive of the bounding cysteine and phenylalanine, the CDR3 is 13 residues long. CDR3 DNA only is kept here, 39 bases in frame from base 1. Reading the germline V gene gives CDR1 LGHNA and CDR2 YSLEER.

Rearrangement joined TRBV4-3 to TRBJ2-7, with the D gene call left open. Sequenced: blood. This receptor was identified in a woman between 45 and 65 years old in good health. CDR3 sequence: CASSQDRATEQYF. The bases read TGCGCCAGCAGCCAAGATAGGGCTACAGAGCAGTACTTC.